This is a list of T cell receptor beta chains from one sample in a study of blood T cell repertoires in COVID-19. Assay: immunoSEQ multiplex PCR; the TCRdb copy retains only in-frame clones and omits some. The sample yields about half a million clones, approximately 85% seen once. Sample: peripheral blood. The receptors stem from a human donor in a cohort sampled during active COVID-19. CDR3s include the opening cysteine and the closing phenylalanine or tryptophan. The D gene is left open where the match is weak. Size is stated for part of the rows, as once, few or many counts, or as a class when the clone is expanded.

clone_size	v_call	d_call	j_call	cdr3_nt	cdr3_aa
.	TRBV1	.	TRBJ2-3	TGCACCAGCAGCCAAGATTACCCAACTAGCGGGAGCACAGATACGCAGTATTTT	CTSSQDYPTSGSTDTQYF
.	TRBV27	TRBD1	TRBJ2-7	TGTGCCAGCAGTTCTCCGGGACAGAGCTCCTACGAGCAGTACTTC	CASSSPGQSSYEQYF
.	TRBV28	.	TRBJ2-4	TGTGCCAGCAGACAGGGTTGGGACATTCAGTACTTC	CASRQGWDIQYF
.	TRBV5-1	TRBD1	TRBJ2-2	TGCGCCAGCAGCGGGGCCGGGACAGTCAGTTTATCAGCCGGGGAGCTGTTTTTT	CASSGAGTVSLSAGELFF
.	TRBV24-1	.	TRBJ1-3	TGTGCCACCAGTGATACGACAGGACCTGGAAACACCATATATTTT	CATSDTTGPGNTIYF
.	TRBV10-2	TRBD2	TRBJ2-1	TGCGCCAGCAGTGAGTCGAGGGGGCTAGCGGGAAGAAGGGATGAGCAGTTCTTC	CASSESRGLAGRRDEQFF
.	TRBV27	TRBD1	TRBJ1-4	TGTGCCAGCAGTTCCCGGGCAGGGGGTGAAAAACTGTTTTTT	CASSSRAGGEKLFF
.	TRBV5-5	TRBD1	TRBJ1-1	TGTGCCAGCAGCTTGGCCCCGGGACAGTTGATGAACACTGAAGCTTTCTTT	CASSLAPGQLMNTEAFF
.	TRBV9	.	TRBJ1-2	TGTGCCAGCAGCGACCACCGGGGTAACTATGGCTACACCTTC	CASSDHRGNYGYTF
.	TRBV3-1/TRBV3-2	TRBD2	TRBJ2-1	TGTGCCAGCAGCCAAGATGCGGCTAGCGGGGTTTACAATGAGCAGTTCTTC	CASSQDAASGVYNEQFF
.	TRBV12-3/TRBV12-4	TRBD1	TRBJ1-1	TGTGCCAGCAGCCGTGGACAGGGGGCTGAAGCTTTCTTT	CASSRGQGAEAFF
.	TRBV27	.	TRBJ2-2	TGTGCCAGCAGTTTATATTCGGGACTGTTTAGCGCCGGGGAGCTGTTTTTT	CASSLYSGLFSAGELFF
.	TRBV28	.	TRBJ1-5	TGTGCCAGCAGTTTAGCCCAGGGTATAAATCAGCCCCAGCATTTT	CASSLAQGINQPQHF
.	TRBV6-2/TRBV6-3	.	TRBJ1-4	TGTGCCAGCAGTCGTGGGGGGAGCGACGATGAAAAACTGTTTTTT	CASSRGGSDDEKLFF
once	TRBV19	TRBD2	TRBJ2-2	TGTGCCAGTAGTTTTGACCGGGCCGGGGGGACCGGGGAGCTGTTTTTT	CASSFDRAGGTGELFF
.	TRBV6-6	.	TRBJ1-1	TGTGCCAGCAGTCGACAGTGGGGGGACACTGAAGCTTTCTTT	CASSRQWGDTEAFF
.	TRBV7-2	.	TRBJ2-7	TGTGCCAGCAGCCGTAGCTCCTACGAGCAGTACTTC	CASSRSSYEQYF
once	TRBV29-1	.	TRBJ2-3	TGCAGCGTGAGGGCGGGATCTAGCACAGATACGCAGTATTTT	CSVRAGSSTDTQYF
.	TRBV7-3	.	TRBJ2-1	TGTGCCAGCAGCCGAGAGGTAGCGGCCGGCAATGAGCAGTTCTTC	CASSREVAAGNEQFF
.	TRBV4-1	.	TRBJ2-5	TGCGCCAGCCGTAGGGGAGAGACCCAGTACTTC	CASRRGETQYF
.	TRBV7-8	TRBD1	TRBJ2-7	TGTGCCAGCAGCTCGGAGGACAGGAGCTCCTACGAGCAGTACTTC	CASSSEDRSSYEQYF
.	TRBV16	.	TRBJ1-2	TGTGCCAGCAGCCAATATACCAGGGGTCGGGATGGCTACACCTTC	CASSQYTRGRDGYTF
.	TRBV7-9	TRBD1	TRBJ1-6	TGTGCCAGCAGCATCCGACAGGGGTCTGCTTCACCCCTCCACTTT	CASSIRQGSASPLHF
.	TRBV18	.	TRBJ1-5	TGTGCCAGCTCATCCGGACCAAGCGGGAGCAATCAGCCCCAGCATTTT	CASSSGPSGSNQPQHF
few	TRBV5-8	TRBD2	TRBJ2-7	TGTGCCAGCAGCTACCACCTGGGACTAGCGGGCGCCTACGAGCAGTACTTC	CASSYHLGLAGAYEQYF
.	TRBV4-2	TRBD2	TRBJ2-7	TGTGCCAGCAGCCAAGCCCAGATTACTAGCGGGAACTACGAGCAGTACTTC	CASSQAQITSGNYEQYF
.	TRBV7-2	.	TRBJ1-4	TGTGCCAGCAGCCCGCTTCCCGGGACTAATGAAAAACTGTTTTTT	CASSPLPGTNEKLFF
.	TRBV7-2	.	TRBJ1-1	TGTGCCAGCAGCTTACCCATGGGCTCGGTCGCTGAAGCTTTCTTT	CASSLPMGSVAEAFF
once	TRBV5-4	.	TRBJ2-5	TGTGCCAGCAGCCGAGGTAAGACGGTAAAAAGCCCCCCGGGGACCCAGTACTTC	CASSRGKTVKSPPGTQYF
.	TRBV28	.	TRBJ1-5	TGTGCCAGCAGTTTTCGGGGGGCTCCCCAGCATTTT	CASSFRGAPQHF
.	TRBV6-5	.	TRBJ1-1	TGTGCCAGCAGTTACAGTTGGACACCCGGAACTGAAGCTTTCTTT	CASSYSWTPGTEAFF
.	TRBV30	TRBD1	TRBJ1-1	TGTGCCTGCCAGACAGGGAGGACTGAAGCTTTCTTT	CACQTGRTEAFF
.	TRBV6-5	.	TRBJ1-1	TGTGCCAGCAGTTACTTTGGAGTAAACACTGAAGCTTTCTTT	CASSYFGVNTEAFF
.	TRBV5-1	.	TRBJ2-1	TGCGCCAGCAGCTTGGGAGACAGAGACTACAATGAGCAGTTCTTC	CASSLGDRDYNEQFF
once	TRBV6-1	.	TRBJ1-2	TGTGCCAGCAGTGAAGTCTCTCTTGGCTACACCTTC	CASSEVSLGYTF
once	TRBV19	TRBD1	TRBJ2-2	TGTGCCAGTATCTTGGGACAGACCTACACCGGGGAGCTGTTTTTT	CASILGQTYTGELFF
.	TRBV7-8	TRBD1	TRBJ1-6	TGTGCCAGCAGCGCCACAGGGGTATCTTCACCCCTCCACTTT	CASSATGVSSPLHF
.	TRBV28	.	TRBJ1-6	TGTGCCAGCAGCCCGACACAAACCAATTCACCCCTCCACTTT	CASSPTQTNSPLHF
.	TRBV14	.	TRBJ1-5	TGTGCCAGCAGCCAGTTAAGCAATCAGCCCCAGCATTTT	CASSQLSNQPQHF
few	TRBV11-2	TRBD1	TRBJ2-5	TGTGCCAGCAGCTTATCTCGACAGGGGCAAGAGACCCAGTACTTC	CASSLSRQGQETQYF
once	TRBV7-2	TRBD2	TRBJ2-7	TGTGCCAGCAGCTTCTCAGCGGGAGGTAACTACGAGCAGTACTTC	CASSFSAGGNYEQYF
few	TRBV19	.	TRBJ2-1	TGTGCCAGTAGTATCAGGGTTACTGGTGAGCAGTTCTTC	CASSIRVTGEQFF
.	TRBV6-5	.	TRBJ1-3	TGTGCCAGCGCAGGTCTAAACACCATATATTTT	CASAGLNTIYF
.	TRBV29-1	.	TRBJ2-6	TGCAGCGTTGTAAACAGGGTTCCTGGGGCCAACGTCCTGACTTTC	CSVVNRVPGANVLTF
.	TRBV9	.	TRBJ1-4	TGTGCCAGCAGCGGAACAGCAAATGAAAAACTGTTTTTT	CASSGTANEKLFF